This T cell receptor beta chain was recorded in a study of T cell responses to AZD1222 COVID-19 vaccine. Looking at the study overall: Pooling of second doses given at about 4 or about 12 weeks was done. General observations from the study: Clonal diversity was possibly underestimated, and the donors were mostly white British, with more females. The repertoires were collected only after the peak T cell response. Spike-specific TCR breadth rose after two AZD1222 doses, and depth rose as well.

In the case of this clone: The target antigen is unknown.

Generated by immunoSEQ multiplex PCR, the TCRdb table keeps only in-frame clones and is missing some. The sample carries roughly 100,000 clones, around nine tenths recorded once. The CDR3 has 15 amino acids. The V and J ends lost 8 bases and 7 bases, in that order; junction bases with no gene match: 11. The germline V gene encodes CDR1 SNHLY and CDR2 FYNNEI. The chain links TRBV2 to TRBJ1-2, with 12 bases aligning to TRBD1. The starting material was peripheral blood, obtained on day 0 of AZD1222 vaccination. This sequence was found in an adult in good health. The DNA for the CDR3 is TGTGCCAGCTCAAGGGACAGGGGGCAAGGCCGTGGCTACACCTTC. Translation gives CASSRDRGQGRGYTF. Combining the CDR3 with reference TRBV2 and TRBJ1-2 gives the whole variable domain EPEVTQTPSHQVTQMGQEVILRCVPISNHLYFYWYRQILGQKVEFLVSFYNNEISEKSEIFDDQFSVERPDGSNFTLKIRSTKLEDSAMYFCASSRDRGQGRGYTFGSGTRLTVV.